Shown below are 28 T cell receptor beta chains from a single sample sequenced in a study of glioma-infiltrating T cells. TCR alpha and beta CDR3 regions were amplified from RNA using iRepertoire nested multiplex PCR. TCRdb passed the multiplex PCR reads through MiXCR, listing each CDR3 protein once. The sample carries approximately 40,000 distinct CDR3 sequences, 20% to 25% recorded once. The sample taken for sequencing was glioma tissue, nonneoplastic brain tissue, or PBMCs (not recorded which). Receptor source: a human donor with low-grade glioma or glioblastoma, undergoing nonglioma brain surgery, or in good health (not recorded which).

The genes are TRBV19 and TRBJ2-3, with 9 positions matching TRBD1. Germline V lookup: CDR1 LNHDA, CDR2 SQIVND (reference sequence). The V gene end was trimmed by 7 bases and the J gene end by 2 bases; junction bases not matched to a gene: 4. This CDR3 is built from 14 residues. Here the CDR3 DNA reads TGTGCCAGTACTAGGACAGGGGACACAGATACGCAGTATTTT. It yields the protein CASTRTGDTDTQYF.

This sequence joins TRBV5-1 and TRBJ2-5; no clear D gene. The V and J ends lost 1 base and 4 bases respectively, with 8 bases between them. CDR3 length: 13 amino acids. Germline V lookup: CDR1 SGHRS, CDR2 YFSETQ. The CDR3 DNA sequence: TGCGCCAGCAGCTTGCGTTTAGGAGAGACCCAGTACTTC. This encodes CASSLRLGETQYF.

V is TRBV7-9 and J is TRBJ2-1; 7 positions match TRBD1. The CDR3 has 15 amino acids. In germline, CDR1 is SEHNR, CDR2 FQNEAQ (reference sequence). The J segment lost 0 bases and the V segment lost 4 bases, leaving 3 bases of the junction unmatched. CDR3 sequence: CASSYDRDSYNEQFF. The CDR3 bases are TGTGCCAGCAGCTACGACAGGGACTCCTACAATGAGCAGTTCTTC.

At least ten counts were recorded for this clonotype. The genes are TRBV9 and TRBJ2-3; tentatively, D is TRBD2 (5 bases). Trimming stripped 3 bases from V and 2 bases from J, with 13 bases between. The germline gives CDR1 SGDLS, CDR2 YYNGEE. CDR3 length: 15 amino acids. For the CDR3, the DNA is TGTGCCAGCAGCGAGGATGGGGAGCTCACAGATACGCAGTATTTT. Translating it yields CASSEDGELTDTQYF.

This clonotype was counted between two and nine times. The chain uses TRBV4-1 and TRBJ2-5; perhaps TRBD1 as D (6 bases). The CDR3 has 15 residues. Germline loops: CDR1 MGHRA, CDR2 YSYEKL. V lost 1 base, J lost 2 bases, and 11 bases lay in between. CDR3 protein: CASSQVAGVQETQYF. The CDR3 DNA follows: TGCGCCAGCAGCCAAGTAGCAGGGGTACAAGAGACCCAGTACTTC.

This clonotype was counted a few times. J is TRBJ2-7 and V is TRBV14; TRBD1 agrees at 9 bases. CDR3 size: 16 residues. With V trimmed by 4 bases and J by 0 bases, 7 bases remained unmatched. Germline CDR1 is SGHDN and CDR2 is FVKESK. The CDR3 region is CASSPDPGQGSYEQYF. The CDR3, as DNA: TGTGCCAGCAGCCCAGACCCGGGACAGGGCTCCTACGAGCAGTACTTC.

CDR3 residues: CASSPFGLTSYNEQFF. The CDR3 bases are TGTGCCAGCAGCCCTTTCGGACTTACCTCCTACAATGAGCAGTTCTTC. V is TRBV14 and J is TRBJ2-1; TRBD2 is a possible D gene (5 bases). The germline V gene encodes CDR1 SGHDN and CDR2 FVKESK. The CDR3 has 16 residues. Trimming shortened V by 4 bases and J by 0 bases, and 13 bases separated the two germline ends.

This clonotype has a count of ten or more. The chain uses TRBV27 and TRBJ1-5; D not resolved. The ends were cut back, 4 bases at V and 2 bases at J, with 12 bases in the middle. Looked up from germline, CDR1 is MNHEY and CDR2 is SMNVEV (reference sequence). The CDR3 spans 15 residues. The CDR3: CASSSILGRNQPQHF. The CDR3 nucleotides read TGTGCCAGCAGTTCAATACTAGGGCGCAATCAGCCCCAGCATTTT.

The sample holds many counts of this clonotype. CDR3: CSAEDISYGEQFF. CDR3 bases: TGCAGTGCCGAGGACATCAGTTACGGTGAGCAGTTCTTC. The chain uses TRBV20-1 and TRBJ2-1; perhaps TRBD1 as D (5 bases). Trimming pared 6 bases from V and 9 bases from J, leaving 18 bases between. The CDR3 is 13 amino acids. Germline CDR1 and CDR2: DFQATT and SNEGSKA (reference sequence).

To note about this clonotype: One end of the junction varies from germline; a read error may be responsible. The genes are TRBV4-1 and TRBJ1-2; 7 bases line up with TRBD1. CDR1 MGHRA and CDR2 YSYEKL come from the germline V gene. The CDR3 is 16 residues long. The CDR3, as DNA: TGCGCCAGCAGCCAGAATAACGAACAGGGGAACTATGGCTGCACCTTC. This gives the protein CASSQNNEQGNYGCTF.

The rearrangement links TRBV7-9 to TRBJ2-5; D gene ambiguous. The germline V gene has CDR1 SEHNR and CDR2 FQNEAQ (reference sequence). This CDR3 contains 13 residues. V was pared by 2 bases and J by 1 base, with 5 bases between. The CDR3 protein is CASSLLAQETQYF. The CDR3 coding sequence is TGTGCCAGCAGCTTACTTGCCCAAGAGACCCAGTACTTC.

In the case of this clonotype: One base away lies a much larger clone, so this may be a sequencing read error. The V call is TRBV11-2, the J call TRBJ2-3, with D tentatively TRBD2 (5 bases). This CDR3 has 11 residues. Trimming shortened V by 8 bases and J by 4 bases, and 7 bases separated the two germline ends. Germline CDR1 reads SGHAT; CDR2 reads FQNNGV. The CDR3 loop reads CASEGADTQYF. For the CDR3, the DNA is TGTGCCAGCGAGGGCGCAGATACGCAGTATTTT.

This clonotype has ten or more counts. The chain links TRBV6-6 to TRBJ1-6; D unresolved. The CDR3 sequence is 17 residues long. Trimming shortened V by 0 bases and J by 5 bases, and 14 bases separated the two germline ends. CDR1 is MNHNY and CDR2 is SVGAGI in the germline V gene (reference sequence). CDR3 DNA: TGTGCCAGCAGTTACTCGACTGCCGGAGACCATAATTCACCCCTCCACTTT. Translation gives CASSYSTAGDHNSPLHF.

This clonotype showed up many times. The chain is built from TRBV3-1 and TRBJ1-2, with no clear D. Germline CDR1 reads LGHDT; CDR2 reads YNNKEL (reference sequence). CDR3 size: 11 residues. The V end was cut by 3 bases, the J end by 8 bases, with 7 bases between. The DNA for the CDR3 is TGTGCCAGCAGCCATGGTGGCGGCTACACCTTC. Translating it yields CASSHGGGYTF.

In this sample, this clonotype turned up many times. DNA for the CDR3: TGTGCCAGCAGCAAGGATCCTAACTATGGCTACACCTTC. Translated, it gives CASSKDPNYGYTF. The chain employs TRBV2 and TRBJ1-2, with no clear D. The ends were cut back, 6 bases at V and 0 bases at J, with 8 bases in the middle. Germline values: CDR1 SNHLY, CDR2 FYNNEI. The CDR3 totals 13 residues.

This clonotype has at least ten counts. V and J are TRBV3-1 and TRBJ1-1; possible D gene TRBD1, 5 bases. Trimming removed 4 bases at V and 5 bases at J, with 11 bases between. CDR1 and CDR2 from the germline V gene are LGHDT and YNNKEL (reference sequence). CDR3 length equals 13 residues. In DNA form, the CDR3 reads TGTGCCAGCAGCCCCCCCGGGGGTACTGAAGCTTTCTTT. Translating it yields CASSPPGGTEAFF.

This clonotype was picked up many times. The gene calls are TRBV12-5 and TRBJ2-7; a possible D gene is TRBD1 (6 bases). Deletions cut 2 bases from V and 3 bases from J, with 20 bases between. Germline V gene lookup returns CDR1 LGHNT and CDR2 FRNRAP. The CDR3 has 17 residues. Here the CDR3 reads CASGLSPGHLLYYEQYF. The CDR3 nucleotides read TGTGCTAGTGGTTTGTCACCGGGACACCTCCTCTACTACGAGCAGTACTTC.

The chain recombines TRBV29-1 with TRBJ1-1, with D tentatively TRBD1 (5 bases). V was cut by 3 bases and J by 7 bases, with 12 bases left in between. Germline-derived CDR1 and CDR2 are SQVTM and ANQGSEA. This CDR3 has 12 residues. The DNA of the CDR3 is TGCAGCGTTGATGACGGGGGGGATGAAGCTTTCTTT. Amino acids: CSVDDGGDEAFF.

This clonotype showed up many times. The chain carries TRBV7-9 and TRBJ2-3; no clear D gene. The ends were cut back, 6 bases at V and 6 bases at J, with 13 bases in the middle. Looked up from germline, CDR1 is SEHNR and CDR2 is FQNEAQ (reference sequence). The CDR3 sequence is 13 residues long. CDR3 sequence: CASSGPLDDTQYF. CDR3 DNA sequence: TGTGCCAGCAGTGGGCCCCTTGACGATACGCAGTATTTT. Drawing the rest from reference TRBV7-9 and TRBJ2-3, the complete variable domain is DTGVSQNPRHKITKRGQNVTFRCDPISEHNRLYWYRQTLGQGPEFLTYFQNEAQLEKSRLLSDRFSAERPKGSFSTLEIQRTEQGDSAMYLCASSGPLDDTQYFGPGTRLTVL.

This clonotype was recorded at least ten times. The chain employs TRBV20-1 and TRBJ2-7; D perhaps matches TRBD2 (5 bases). The germline gives CDR1 DFQATT, CDR2 SNEGSKA (reference sequence). The germline V and J ends were trimmed by 6 bases and 3 bases, with 15 bases remaining between them. There are 13 residues in the CDR3. In nucleotides, the CDR3 is TGCAGTGCAAAATCCGGGAACAACTACGAGCAGTACTTC. This codes for CSAKSGNNYEQYF.

The chain recombines TRBV19 with TRBJ1-2; unclear D gene. The V end lost 8 bases, the J end lost 7 bases, and 11 bases lay between the germline ends. The CDR3 spans 11 residues. Germline CDR1 and CDR2: LNHDA and SQIVND (reference sequence). The CDR3 DNA reads as TGTGCCAGTGGAACTCCGCCTGGCTACACCTTC. Protein product: CASGTPPGYTF.

This clonotype has at least ten counts. The chain links TRBV4-1 to TRBJ1-4; TRBD1 is a possible D gene (5 bases). Germline lookup yields CDR1 MGHRA and CDR2 YSYEKL. Deletions cut 4 bases from V and 2 bases from J, with 17 bases between. This CDR3 has 17 residues. The CDR3 nucleotides read TGCGCCAGCAGCCGTAAAGGGGCAGGTTCGACTAATGAAAAACTGTTTTTT. Protein product: CASSRKGAGSTNEKLFF.

This clonotype was counted once. V gene TRBV30 combines with J gene TRBJ2-7, with 9 nucleotides matching TRBD2. CDR1 and CDR2 from the germline V gene are GTSNPN and SVGIG (reference sequence). V dropped 7 bases and J dropped 6; count of bases not matched to a gene: 13. The CDR3 runs 14 residues. In DNA form, the CDR3 reads TGTGCCTCGACTTGGACTAGCGTTATGGCCGAGCAGTACTTC. It is translated as CASTWTSVMAEQYF.

This clonotype appeared many times. The chain recombines TRBV14 with TRBJ2-1; the D gene is possibly TRBD2 (6 bases). Looked up from germline, CDR1 is SGHDN and CDR2 is FVKESK. The CDR3 has 16 residues. The V end lost 4 bases, the J end lost 6 bases, and 19 bases lay between the germline ends. This CDR3 reads CASSPQRFGGSNEQFF. The DNA of the CDR3 is TGTGCCAGCAGCCCCCAGCGCTTTGGGGGGAGCAATGAGCAGTTCTTC.

This clonotype was recorded at least ten times. The chain carries TRBV11-2 and TRBJ2-3; D unclear. Trimming pared 4 bases from V and 3 bases from J, leaving 5 bases between. In germline, CDR1 is SGHAT, CDR2 FQNNGV. The CDR3 is 12 amino acids. The CDR3 DNA is TGTGCCAGCAGCTCAAATACAGATACGCAGTATTTT. It codes for CASSSNTDTQYF.

The V call is TRBV5-1, the J call TRBJ1-2; 8 positions agree with TRBD1. J was trimmed by 6 bases and V by 4 bases; bases with no gene match: 8. This CDR3 comprises 14 residues. Germline-derived CDR1 and CDR2 are SGHRS and YFSETQ. The CDR3: CASSLQGARDGYTF. For the CDR3, the DNA is TGCGCCAGCAGCCTGCAGGGGGCGAGGGATGGCTACACCTTC.

This clonotype was counted many times. V is TRBV7-6 and J is TRBJ2-1; D is unresolved. CDR1 is SGHVS, CDR2 FNYEAQ, per germline. V lost 1 base and J 8 bases, leaving 12 bases between the germline ends. There are 14 residues in the CDR3. The CDR3 loop reads CASSLEVSNDEQFF. The CDR3 DNA sequence: TGTGCCAGCAGCTTAGAAGTTAGCAATGATGAGCAGTTCTTC.

As for this clonotype: One end of the junction varies from germline; a read error may be responsible. CDR3 nucleotide sequence: TGTGCCACCGGCAGGGGGGGAAACACTGAAGCTTACTTT. Amino acids: CATGRGGNTEAYF. The chain links TRBV10-3 to TRBJ1-1; 7 bases are shared with TRBD1. The CDR3 length is 13 residues. Per germline, CDR1 ENHRY and CDR2 SYGVKD.